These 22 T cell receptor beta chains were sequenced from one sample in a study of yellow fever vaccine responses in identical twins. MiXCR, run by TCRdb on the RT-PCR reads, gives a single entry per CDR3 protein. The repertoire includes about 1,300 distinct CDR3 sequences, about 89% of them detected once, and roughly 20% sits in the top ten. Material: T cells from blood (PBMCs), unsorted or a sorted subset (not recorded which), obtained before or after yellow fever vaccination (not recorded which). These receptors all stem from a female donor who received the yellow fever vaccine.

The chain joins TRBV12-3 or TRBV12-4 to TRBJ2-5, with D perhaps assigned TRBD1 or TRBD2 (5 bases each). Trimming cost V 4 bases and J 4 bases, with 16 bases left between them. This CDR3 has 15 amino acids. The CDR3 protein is CASSSPGTHRETQYF. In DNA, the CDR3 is TGTGCCAGCAGTTCCCCCGGGACCCACCGAGAGACCCAGTACTTC.

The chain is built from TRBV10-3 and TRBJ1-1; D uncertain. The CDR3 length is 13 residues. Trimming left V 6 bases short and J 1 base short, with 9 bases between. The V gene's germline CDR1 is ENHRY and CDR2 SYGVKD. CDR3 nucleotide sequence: TGTGCCATCAGCGGTGGCGGGAACACTGAAGCTTTCTTT. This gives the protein CAISGGGNTEAFF.

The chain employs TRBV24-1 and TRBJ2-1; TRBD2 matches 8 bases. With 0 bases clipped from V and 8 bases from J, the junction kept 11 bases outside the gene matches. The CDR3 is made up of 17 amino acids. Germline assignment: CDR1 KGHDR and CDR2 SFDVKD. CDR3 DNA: TGTGCCACCAGTGATTTGCCGGCTAGCGGGTCCATCCATGAGCAGTTCTTC. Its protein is CATSDLPASGSIHEQFF.

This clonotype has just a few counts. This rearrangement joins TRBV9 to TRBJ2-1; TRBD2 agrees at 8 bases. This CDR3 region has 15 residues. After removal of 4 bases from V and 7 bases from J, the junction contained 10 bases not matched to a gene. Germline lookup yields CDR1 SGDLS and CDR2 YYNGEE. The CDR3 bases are TGTGCCAGCAGCCCCCGTTGGATAGCGGGGAATGAGCAGTTCTTC. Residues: CASSPRWIAGNEQFF.

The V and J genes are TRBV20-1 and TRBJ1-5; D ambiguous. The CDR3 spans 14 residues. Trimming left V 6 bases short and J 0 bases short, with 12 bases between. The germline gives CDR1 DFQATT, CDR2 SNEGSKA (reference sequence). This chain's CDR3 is CSAPEPYSNQPQHF. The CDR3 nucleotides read TGCAGTGCCCCAGAACCTTATAGCAATCAGCCCCAGCATTTT.

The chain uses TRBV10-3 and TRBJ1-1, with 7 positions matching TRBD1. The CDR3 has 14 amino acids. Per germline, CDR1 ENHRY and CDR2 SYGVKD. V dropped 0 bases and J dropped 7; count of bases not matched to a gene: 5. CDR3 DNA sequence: TGTGCCATCAGTGAGTCTGGCAGGGGGGTTGAAGCTTTCTTT. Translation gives CAISESGRGVEAFF.

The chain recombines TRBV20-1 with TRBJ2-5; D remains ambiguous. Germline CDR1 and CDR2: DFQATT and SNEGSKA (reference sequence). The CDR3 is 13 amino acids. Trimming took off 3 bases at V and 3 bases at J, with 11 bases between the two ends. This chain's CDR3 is CSASRSGKETQYF. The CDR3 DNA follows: TGCAGTGCTAGTCGGTCCGGAAAAGAGACCCAGTACTTC.

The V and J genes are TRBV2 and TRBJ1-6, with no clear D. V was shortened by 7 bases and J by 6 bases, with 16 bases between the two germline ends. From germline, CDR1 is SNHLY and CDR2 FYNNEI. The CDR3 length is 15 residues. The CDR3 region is CASTDYLRGNSPLHF. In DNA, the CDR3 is TGTGCCAGCACCGACTACCTCCGGGGTAATTCACCCCTCCACTTT. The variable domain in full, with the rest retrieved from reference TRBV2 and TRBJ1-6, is EPEVTQTPSHQVTQMGQEVILRCVPISNHLYFYWYRQILGQKVEFLVSFYNNEISEKSEIFDDQFSVERPDGSNFTLKIRSTKLEDSAMYFCASTDYLRGNSPLHFGNGTRLTVT.

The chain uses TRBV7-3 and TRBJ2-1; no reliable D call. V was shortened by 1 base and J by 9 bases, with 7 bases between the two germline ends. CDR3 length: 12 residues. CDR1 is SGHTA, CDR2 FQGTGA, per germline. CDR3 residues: CASSLRGVEQFF. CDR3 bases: TGTGCCAGCAGCTTAAGAGGAGTTGAGCAGTTCTTC. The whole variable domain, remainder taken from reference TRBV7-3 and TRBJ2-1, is GAGVSQTPSNKVTEKGKYVELRCDPISGHTALYWYRQSLGQGPEFLIYFQGTGAADDSGLPNDRFFAVRPEGSVSTLKIQRTERGDSAVYLCASSLRGVEQFFGPGTRLTVL.

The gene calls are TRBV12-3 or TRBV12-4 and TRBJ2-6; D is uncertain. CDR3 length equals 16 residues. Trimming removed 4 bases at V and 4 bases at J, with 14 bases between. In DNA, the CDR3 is TGTGCCAGCAGTTCTCGGGTTGTGCTCGGGGCCAACGTCCTGACTTTC. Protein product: CASSSRVVLGANVLTF.

The DNA for the CDR3 is TGCAGTGCCCGACAGGGGAATCAGCCCCAGCATTTT. It is translated as CSARQGNQPQHF. The chain has TRBV20-1 and TRBJ1-5; 8 positions match TRBD1. Per the germline V gene, CDR1 is DFQATT and CDR2 is SNEGSKA (reference sequence). V trimming: 6 bases; J trimming: 4 bases; junction bases outside the gene matches: 2. CDR3 size: 12 residues.

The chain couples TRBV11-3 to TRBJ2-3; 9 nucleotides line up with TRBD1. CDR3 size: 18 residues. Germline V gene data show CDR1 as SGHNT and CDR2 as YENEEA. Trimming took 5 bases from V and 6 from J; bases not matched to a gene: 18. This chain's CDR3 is CASSPGTGSRDGVDTQYF. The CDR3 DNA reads TGTGCCAGCAGCCCCGGGACAGGGAGCCGGGATGGGGTGGATACGCAGTATTTT.

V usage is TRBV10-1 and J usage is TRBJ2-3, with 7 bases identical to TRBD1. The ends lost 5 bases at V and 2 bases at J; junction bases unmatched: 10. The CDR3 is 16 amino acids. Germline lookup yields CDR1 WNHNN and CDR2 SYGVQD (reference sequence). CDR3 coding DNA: TGCGCCAGCAGTCCCAGGACAGGAGCCTTCACAGATACGCAGTATTTT. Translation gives CASSPRTGAFTDTQYF.

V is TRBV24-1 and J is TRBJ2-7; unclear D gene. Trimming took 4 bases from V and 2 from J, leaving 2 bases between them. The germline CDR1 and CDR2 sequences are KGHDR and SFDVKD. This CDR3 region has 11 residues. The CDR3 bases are TGTGCCACCAGTGACCCCTACGAGCAGTACTTC. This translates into CATSDPYEQYF.

CDR3 loop: CASSLGGGYNEQFF. The CDR3 region has the DNA TGCGCCAGCAGCTTGGGAGGGGGGTACAATGAGCAGTTCTTC. This chain connects TRBV5-1 to TRBJ2-1; perhaps D is TRBD1 or TRBD2 (6 bases each). Germline-derived CDR1 and CDR2 are SGHRS and YFSETQ. Between the trimmed V and J ends, which lost 0 bases and 4 bases, there was a span of 8 bases. CDR3 length: 14 residues.

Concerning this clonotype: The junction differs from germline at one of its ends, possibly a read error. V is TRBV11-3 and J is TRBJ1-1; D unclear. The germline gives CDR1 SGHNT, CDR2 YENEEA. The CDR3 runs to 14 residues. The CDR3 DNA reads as TGTGCCAGCAGCTATGCCAGGTTGAACACTGAAGCTCTCTTT. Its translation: CASSYARLNTEALF.

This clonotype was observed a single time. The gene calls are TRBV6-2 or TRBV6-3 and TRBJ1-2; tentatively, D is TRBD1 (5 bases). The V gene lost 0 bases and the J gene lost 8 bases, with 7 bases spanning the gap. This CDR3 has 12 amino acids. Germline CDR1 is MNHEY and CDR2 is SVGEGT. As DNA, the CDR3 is TGTGCCAGCAGTTACTCAGGGACCGGCTACACCTTC. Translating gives CASSYSGTGYTF.

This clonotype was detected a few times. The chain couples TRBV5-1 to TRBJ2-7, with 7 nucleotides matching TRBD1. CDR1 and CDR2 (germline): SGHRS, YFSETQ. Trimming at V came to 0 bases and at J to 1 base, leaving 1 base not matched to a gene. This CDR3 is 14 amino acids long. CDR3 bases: TGCGCCAGCAGCTTGGGGGACAGATCCTACGAGCAGTACTTC. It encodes CASSLGDRSYEQYF.

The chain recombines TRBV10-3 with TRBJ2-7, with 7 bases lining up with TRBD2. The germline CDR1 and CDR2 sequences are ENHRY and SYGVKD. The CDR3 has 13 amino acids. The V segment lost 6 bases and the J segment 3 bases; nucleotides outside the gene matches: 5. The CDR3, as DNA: TGTGCCATCAGCCTAGCGGACTACTACGAGCAGTACTTC. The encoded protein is CAISLADYYEQYF.

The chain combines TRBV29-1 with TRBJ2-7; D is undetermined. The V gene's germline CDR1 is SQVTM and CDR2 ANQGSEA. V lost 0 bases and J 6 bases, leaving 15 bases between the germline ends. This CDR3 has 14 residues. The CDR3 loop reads CSVEDASVVCEQYV. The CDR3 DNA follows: TGCAGCGTTGAAGATGCTTCGGTCGTATGCGAGCAGTACGTC.

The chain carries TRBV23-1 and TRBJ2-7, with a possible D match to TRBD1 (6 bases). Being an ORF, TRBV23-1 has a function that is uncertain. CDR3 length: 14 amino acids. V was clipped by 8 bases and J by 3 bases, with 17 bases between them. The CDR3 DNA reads TGCGCCAGCTGTTACCCAGACAGGTGCTACGAGCAGTACGTC. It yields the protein CASCYPDRCYEQYV.

In nucleotides, the CDR3 is TGTGCCAGCCAGGGACTCTCCTACAATGAGCAGTTCTTC. It is translated as CASQGLSYNEQFF. V is TRBV7-9 and J is TRBJ2-1, with D perhaps matching TRBD2 (6 bases). Looked up from germline, CDR1 is SEHNR and CDR2 is FQNEAQ (reference sequence). The ends were cut back, 8 bases at V and 0 bases at J, with 8 bases in the middle. The CDR3 runs to 13 residues.